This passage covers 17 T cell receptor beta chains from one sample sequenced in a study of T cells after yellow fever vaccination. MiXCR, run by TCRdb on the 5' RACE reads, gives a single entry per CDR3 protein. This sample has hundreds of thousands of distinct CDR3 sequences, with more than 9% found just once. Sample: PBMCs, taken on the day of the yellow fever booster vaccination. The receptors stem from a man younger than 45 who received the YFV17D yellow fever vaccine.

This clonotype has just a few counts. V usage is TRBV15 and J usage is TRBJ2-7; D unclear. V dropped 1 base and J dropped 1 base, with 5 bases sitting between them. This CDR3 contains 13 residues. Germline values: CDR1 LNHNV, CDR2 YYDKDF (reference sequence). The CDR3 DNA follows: TGTGCCACCAGCAGAGCGGCTTCCTACGAGCAGTACTTC. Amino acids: CATSRAASYEQYF.

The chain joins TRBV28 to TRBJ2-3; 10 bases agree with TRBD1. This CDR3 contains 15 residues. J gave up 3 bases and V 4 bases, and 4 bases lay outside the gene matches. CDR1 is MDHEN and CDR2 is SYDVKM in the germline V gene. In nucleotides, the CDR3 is TGTGCCAGCAGTTCGCCGGGACAGGGGACAGATACGCAGTATTTT. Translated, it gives CASSSPGQGTDTQYF. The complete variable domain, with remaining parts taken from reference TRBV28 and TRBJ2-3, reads DVKVTQSSRYLVKRTGEKVFLECVQDMDHENMFWYRQDPGLGLRLIYFSYDVKMKEKGDIPEGYSVSREKKERFSLILESASTNQTSMYLCASSSPGQGTDTQYFGPGTRLTVL.

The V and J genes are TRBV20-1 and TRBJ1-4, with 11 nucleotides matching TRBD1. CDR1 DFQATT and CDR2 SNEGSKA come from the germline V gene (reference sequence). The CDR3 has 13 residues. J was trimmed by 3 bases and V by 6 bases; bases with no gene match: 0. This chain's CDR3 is CSAGQGANEKLFF. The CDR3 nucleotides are TGCAGTGCGGGACAGGGGGCTAATGAAAAACTGTTTTTT.

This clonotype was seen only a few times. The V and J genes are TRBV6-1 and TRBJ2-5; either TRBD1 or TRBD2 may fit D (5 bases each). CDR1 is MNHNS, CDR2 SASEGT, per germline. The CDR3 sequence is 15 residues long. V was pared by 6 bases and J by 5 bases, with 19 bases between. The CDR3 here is CASRTDRTWGETQYF. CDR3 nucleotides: TGTGCCAGCAGGACAGACAGAACCTGGGGGGAGACCCAGTACTTC.

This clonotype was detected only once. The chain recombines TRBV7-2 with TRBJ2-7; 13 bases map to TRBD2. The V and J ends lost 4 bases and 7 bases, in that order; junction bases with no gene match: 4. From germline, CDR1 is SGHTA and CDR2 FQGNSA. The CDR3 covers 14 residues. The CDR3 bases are TGTGCCAGCAGCTCGACTAGCGGGAGGTTGGAGCAGTACTTC. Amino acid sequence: CASSSTSGRLEQYF.

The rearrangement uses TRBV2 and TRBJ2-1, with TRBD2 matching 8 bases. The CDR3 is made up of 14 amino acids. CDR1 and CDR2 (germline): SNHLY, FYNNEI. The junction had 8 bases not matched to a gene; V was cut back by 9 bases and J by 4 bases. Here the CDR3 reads CASLGLAGYNEQFF. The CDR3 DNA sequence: TGTGCCAGTTTAGGTCTAGCGGGTTACAATGAGCAGTTCTTC.

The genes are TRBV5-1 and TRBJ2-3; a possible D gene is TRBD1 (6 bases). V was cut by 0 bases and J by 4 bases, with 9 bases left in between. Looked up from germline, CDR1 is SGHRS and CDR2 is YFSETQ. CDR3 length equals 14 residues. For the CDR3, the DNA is TGCGCCAGCAGCTTGGAGCAGGGGTCAGATACGCAGTATTTT. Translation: CASSLEQGSDTQYF.

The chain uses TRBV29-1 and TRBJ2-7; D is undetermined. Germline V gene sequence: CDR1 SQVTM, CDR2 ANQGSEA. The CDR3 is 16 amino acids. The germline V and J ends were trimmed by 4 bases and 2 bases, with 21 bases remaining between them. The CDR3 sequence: CSVGQVGLSSPYEQYF. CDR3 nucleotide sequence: TGCAGCGTTGGACAAGTCGGCCTTAGCAGTCCCTACGAGCAGTACTTC.

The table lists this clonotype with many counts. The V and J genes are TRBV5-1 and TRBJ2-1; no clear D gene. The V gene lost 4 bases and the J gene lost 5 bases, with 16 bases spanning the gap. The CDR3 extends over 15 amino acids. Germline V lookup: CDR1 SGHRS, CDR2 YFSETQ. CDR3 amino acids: CASSAVWVSDNEQFF. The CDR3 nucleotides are TGCGCCAGCAGCGCCGTTTGGGTGAGCGACAATGAGCAGTTCTTC.

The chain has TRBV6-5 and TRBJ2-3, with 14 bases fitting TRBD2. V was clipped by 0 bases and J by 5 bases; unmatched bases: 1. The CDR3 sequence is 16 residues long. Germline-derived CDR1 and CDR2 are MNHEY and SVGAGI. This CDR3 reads CASSYSGLAGVDTQYF. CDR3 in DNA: TGTGCCAGCAGTTACTCGGGACTAGCGGGAGTAGATACGCAGTATTTT.

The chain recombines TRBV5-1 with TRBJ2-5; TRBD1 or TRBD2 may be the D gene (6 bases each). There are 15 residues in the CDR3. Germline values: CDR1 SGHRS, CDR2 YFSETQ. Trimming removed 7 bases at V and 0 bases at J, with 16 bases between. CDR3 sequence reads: CASLVRGADQETQYF. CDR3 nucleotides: TGCGCCAGCTTAGTAAGGGGGGCGGACCAAGAGACCCAGTACTTC.

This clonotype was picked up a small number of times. CDR3 sequence: CASSPDGRAYYEQYF. The CDR3 DNA reads as TGTGCCAGCAGCCCAGACGGGAGAGCTTATTACGAGCAGTACTTC. V is TRBV7-2 and J is TRBJ2-7; perhaps TRBD2 as D (6 bases). Trimming left V 5 bases short and J 4 bases short, with 18 bases between. From germline, CDR1 is SGHTA and CDR2 FQGNSA. The CDR3 runs 15 residues. The whole variable domain, remainder taken from reference TRBV7-2 and TRBJ2-7, is GAGVSQSPSNKVTEKGKDVELRCDPISGHTALYWYRQSLGQGLEFLIYFQGNSAPDKSGLPSDRFSAERTGGSVSTLTIQRTQQEDSAVYLCASSPDGRAYYEQYFGPGTRLTVT.

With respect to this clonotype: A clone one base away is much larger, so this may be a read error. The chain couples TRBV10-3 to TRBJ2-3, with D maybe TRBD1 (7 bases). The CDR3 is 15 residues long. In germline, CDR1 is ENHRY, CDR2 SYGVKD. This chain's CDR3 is CAISPPGEGTDTLYF. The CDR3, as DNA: TGTGCCATCAGTCCCCCGGGAGAGGGGACAGATACGCTGTATTTT.

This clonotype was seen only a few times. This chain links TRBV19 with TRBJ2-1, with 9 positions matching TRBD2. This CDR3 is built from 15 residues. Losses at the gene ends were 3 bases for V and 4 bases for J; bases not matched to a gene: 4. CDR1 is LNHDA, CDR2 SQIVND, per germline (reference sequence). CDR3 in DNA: TGTGCCAGTAGTATTGGGCTAGCGGGGTACAATGAGCAGTTCTTC. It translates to CASSIGLAGYNEQFF. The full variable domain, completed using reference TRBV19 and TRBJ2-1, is DGGITQSPKYLFRKEGQNVTLSCEQNLNHDAMYWYRQDPGQGLRLIYYSQIVNDFQKGDIAEGYSVSREKKESFPLTVTSAQKNPTAFYLCASSIGLAGYNEQFFGPGTRLTVL.

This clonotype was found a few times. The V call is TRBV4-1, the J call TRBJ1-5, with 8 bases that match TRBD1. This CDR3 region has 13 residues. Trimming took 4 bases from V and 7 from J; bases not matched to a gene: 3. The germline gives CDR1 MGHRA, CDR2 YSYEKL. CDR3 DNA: TGCGCCAGCAGCCGAAACAGGGGGCAGCCCCAGCATTTT. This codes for CASSRNRGQPQHF.

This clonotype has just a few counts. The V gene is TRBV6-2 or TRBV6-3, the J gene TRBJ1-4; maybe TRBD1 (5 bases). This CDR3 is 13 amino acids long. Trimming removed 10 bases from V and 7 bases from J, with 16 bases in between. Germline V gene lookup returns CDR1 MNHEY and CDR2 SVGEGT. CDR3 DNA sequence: TGTGCCACCGACCAGGGCGGATCTGAAAAACTGTTTTTT. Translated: CATDQGGSEKLFF.

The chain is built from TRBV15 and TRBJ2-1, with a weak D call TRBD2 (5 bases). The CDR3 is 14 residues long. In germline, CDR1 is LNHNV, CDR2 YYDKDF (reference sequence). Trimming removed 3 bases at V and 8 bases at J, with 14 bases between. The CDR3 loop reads CATSRNTAVDEQFF. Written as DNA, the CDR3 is TGTGCCACCAGCAGGAATACAGCGGTGGATGAGCAGTTCTTC.